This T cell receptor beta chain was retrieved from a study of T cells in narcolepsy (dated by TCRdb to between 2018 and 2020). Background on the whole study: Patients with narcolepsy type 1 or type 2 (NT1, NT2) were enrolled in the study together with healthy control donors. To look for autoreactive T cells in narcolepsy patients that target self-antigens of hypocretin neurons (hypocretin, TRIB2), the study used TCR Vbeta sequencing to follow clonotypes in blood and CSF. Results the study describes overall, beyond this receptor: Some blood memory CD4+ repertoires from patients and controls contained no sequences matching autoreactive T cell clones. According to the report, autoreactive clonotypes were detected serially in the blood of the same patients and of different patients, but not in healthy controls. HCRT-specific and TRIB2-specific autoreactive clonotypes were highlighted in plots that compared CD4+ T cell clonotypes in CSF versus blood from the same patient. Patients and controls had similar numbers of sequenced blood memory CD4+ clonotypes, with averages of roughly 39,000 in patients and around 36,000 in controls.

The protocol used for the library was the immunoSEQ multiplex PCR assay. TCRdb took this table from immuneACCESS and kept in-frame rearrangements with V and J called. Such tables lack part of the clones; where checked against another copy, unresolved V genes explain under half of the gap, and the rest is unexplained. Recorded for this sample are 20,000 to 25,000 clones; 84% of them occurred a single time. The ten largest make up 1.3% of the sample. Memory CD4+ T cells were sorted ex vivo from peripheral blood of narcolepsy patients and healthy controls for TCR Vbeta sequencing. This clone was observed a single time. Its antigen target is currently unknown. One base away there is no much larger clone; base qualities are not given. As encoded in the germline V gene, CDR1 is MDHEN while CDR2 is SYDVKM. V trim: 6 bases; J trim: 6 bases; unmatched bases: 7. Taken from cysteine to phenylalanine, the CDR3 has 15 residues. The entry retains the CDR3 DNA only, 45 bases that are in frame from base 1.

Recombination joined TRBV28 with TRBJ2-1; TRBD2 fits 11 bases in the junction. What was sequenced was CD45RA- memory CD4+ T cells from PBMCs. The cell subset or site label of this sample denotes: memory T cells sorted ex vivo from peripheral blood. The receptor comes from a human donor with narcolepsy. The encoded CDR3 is CASSAAGTSGNEQFF. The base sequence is TGTGCCAGCAGCGCCGCCGGGACTAGCGGCAATGAGCAGTTCTTC.